The present T cell receptor (beta chain) was sequenced within a study of identical twins. Study-wide results and caveats: Insertions ran lower in abundant cord blood beta clonotypes, though not in memory repertoires.

Germline V CDR1 and CDR2: MDHEN, SYDVKM. The CDR3 length is 16 residues. V dropped 5 bases and J dropped 0 bases, with 15 bases sitting between them. TCRdb processed the 5' RACE reads anew with MiXCR; each CDR3 protein has one entry. Here the sample spans approximately 670,000 distinct CDR3 sequences, around 5.7% being singletons. This clonotype came up many times. Its antigen is as yet unknown. The chain carries TRBV28 and TRBJ2-3; no clear D gene. The TCR was taken from a man between 18 and 35 years old in good health. The sequenced sample consisted of naive T cells sorted from blood. CDR3 nucleotide sequence: TGTGCCAGCAGTCGGTTTTCCGGCTCTAGCACAGATACGCAGTATTTT. Amino acid sequence: CASSRFSGSSTDTQYF.